The 10 T cell receptor beta chains given below trace back to one sample, sequenced in a study of OX40 agonist ivuxolimab in advanced cancers. Clones were read by immunoSEQ multiplex PCR, and TCRdb kept only the in-frame ones, dropping some. The sample gives approximately 130,000 clones, more than 85% of which show up once; approximately 1% is in the top ten. This specimen consisted of CD4+ or CD8+ T cells sorted from blood, obtained in a trial of the OX40 agonist ivuxolimab. These receptor sequences come from an adult with an advanced solid tumor such as melanoma, head and neck, liver or kidney cancer.

The CDR3: CASSGTGINEQYF. The CDR3 DNA reads as TGTGCCAGCAGTGGGACAGGGATCAACGAGCAGTACTTC. This chain uses TRBV25-1 with TRBJ2-7; 8 bases align to TRBD1. The CDR3 loop spans 13 amino acids. CDR1 and CDR2 (germline): MGHDK, SYGVNS. The junction had 4 bases not matched to a gene; V was cut back by 4 bases and J by 5 bases.

The chain carries TRBV5-5 and TRBJ1-4; D remains ambiguous. This CDR3 contains 15 residues. Deletions cut 0 bases from V and 5 bases from J, with 11 bases between. The V gene's germline CDR1 is SGHKS and CDR2 YYEKEE (reference sequence). CDR3 bases: TGTGCCAGCAGCTTGGCGGCAGGCCTAAATGAAAAACTGTTTTTT. Translating gives CASSLAAGLNEKLFF.

This chain uses TRBV10-2 with TRBJ2-7; no definite D call. The CDR3 spans 13 residues. Germline-derived CDR1 and CDR2 are WSHSY and SAAADI. Trimming took off 2 bases at V and 6 bases at J, with 11 bases between the two ends. The CDR3 protein is CASSEARTREQYF. CDR3 sequence (DNA): TGCGCCAGCAGTGAGGCCCGTACACGCGAGCAGTACTTC.

The chain links TRBV28 to TRBJ2-5; D remains ambiguous. The J call may be incorrect, as the DNA end agrees better with TRBJ2-7. The germline gives CDR1 MDHEN, CDR2 SYDVKM. The CDR3 runs to 13 residues. The CDR3 DNA reads TGTGCCAGCAGTTTTGGGCAGGAATACGAGCAGTACTTC. Amino acids: CASSFGQEYEQYF.

This sequence joins TRBV5-6 and TRBJ2-7; 13 bases agree with TRBD2. V lost 3 bases, J lost 4 bases, and 1 base stayed unmatched. Germline CDR1 SGHDT, CDR2 YYEEEE. The CDR3 sequence is 14 residues long. CDR3 protein: CASSSTSGGYEQYF. The CDR3 nucleotides are TGTGCCAGCAGCTCGACTAGCGGGGGGTACGAGCAGTACTTC.

The rearrangement links TRBV30 to TRBJ2-7; D not certain. The CDR3 covers 12 residues. V lost 3 bases to trimming and J lost 1 base, with 7 bases between them. The germline V gene has CDR1 GTSNPN and CDR2 SVGIG (reference sequence). CDR3 bases: TGTGCCTGGAGAAGTTTTTCCTACGAGCAGTACTTC. It encodes CAWRSFSYEQYF.

This clone was detected only a few times. The chain has TRBV19 and TRBJ1-1; D is possibly TRBD1 (6 bases). The CDR3 totals 15 residues. Trimming took off 3 bases at V and 4 bases at J, with 15 bases between the two ends. Germline-derived CDR1 and CDR2 are LNHDA and SQIVND (reference sequence). DNA for the CDR3: TGTGCCAGTAGTATCTATTGGAGAGGGGGCACTGAAGCTTTCTTT. Amino acids: CASSIYWRGGTEAFF.

This chain uses TRBV4-3 with TRBJ1-1; tentatively, D is TRBD1 (5 bases). The CDR3 consists of 15 residues. Trimming left V 1 base short and J 3 bases short, with 12 bases between. Germline CDR1 is LGHNA and CDR2 is YSLEER. The CDR3 coding sequence is TGCGCCAGCAGCCAAGGAAGGGCGGGGGACACTGAAGCTTTCTTT. It yields the protein CASSQGRAGDTEAFF.

Only one count was recorded for this clone. The chain uses TRBV9 and TRBJ2-1; 12 bases are shared with TRBD2. This CDR3 has 18 amino acids. The germline gives CDR1 SGDLS, CDR2 YYNGEE. V lost 1 base to trimming and J lost 8 bases; unmatched junction nucleotides: 13. The CDR3 loop is CASSVRGALAGGPYEQFF. In nucleotides, the CDR3 is TGTGCCAGCAGCGTACGGGGGGCTCTAGCGGGAGGGCCCTATGAGCAGTTCTTC.

The CDR3 loop is CASSTQGIEKLFF. In nucleotides, the CDR3 is TGTGCCAGCAGCACTCAGGGGATTGAAAAACTGTTTTTT. This chain links TRBV7-8 with TRBJ1-4; maybe TRBD1 (6 bases). V gave up 5 bases and J gave up 7 bases, with 11 bases separating them. CDR1 is SGHVS, CDR2 FQNEAQ, per germline. This CDR3 has 13 residues.